This T cell receptor beta chain was documented in a study of T cells in Graves' hyperthyroidism and ophthalmopathy. RNA transcripts were the template for amplifying TCR beta CDR3 regions. An initial round of RT-PCR targeting the TCR CDR3 relied on the HTBI primer set. TCRdb fed the multiplex PCR reads into MiXCR, producing one record per CDR3 protein. The sample lists roughly 550,000 distinct CDR3 sequences, 15% to 20% occurring once. This clonotype was observed many times. Its matching antigen is unknown. Study-level findings and limits: A model built on 13 V-J features separated ophthalmopathy from stable hyperthyroidism. Prediction of ophthalmopathy progression came a median approximately 6.5 months pre-onset. Peripheral blood also featured most of the thyroid clonotypes expanded above 0.001.

Trimming took 5 bases from V and 6 from J, leaving 16 bases between them. The CDR3 extends over 14 amino acids. CDR1 is MDHEN and CDR2 is SYDVKM in the germline V gene. Patients with uncontrolled infections, other autoimmune diseases, pregnancy or lactation were excluded. The chain couples TRBV28 to TRBJ1-2; D may be TRBD1 (6 bases). This receptor was taken from a woman younger than 45 with Graves' ophthalmopathy. Sequencing was done on a sample of blood. The CDR3 nucleotides read TGTGCCAGCAGTCCCCCCGGACAGTTGAATGGCTACACCTTC. Its protein product is CASSPPGQLNGYTF.